The 21 T cell receptor beta chains below all came from one sample that was sequenced in a study of blood T cell repertoires in COVID-19. Repertoires were generated with immunoSEQ multiplex PCR, while TCRdb's copy carries only in-frame clones and drops some. This table has roughly 95,000 clones, roughly 86% appearing once. Sequenced: peripheral blood. The receptor set was obtained from a man over 45 with active or convalescent COVID-19.

J is TRBJ1-1 and V is TRBV2, with D unclear. Looked up from germline, CDR1 is SNHLY and CDR2 is FYNNEI. This CDR3 is built from 12 residues. Trimming took 3 bases from V and 11 from J, leaving 13 bases between them. CDR3 DNA sequence: TGTGCCAGCAGTGAGGGTCCCGGCGGCGCTTTCTTT. Translated, it gives CASSEGPGGAFF.

This clone showed up just once. J is TRBJ2-5 and V is TRBV24-1; 9 bases agree with TRBD1. The CDR3 covers 16 residues. Germline assignment: CDR1 KGHDR and CDR2 SFDVKD. V dropped 4 bases and J dropped 4; count of bases not matched to a gene: 9. The CDR3 here is CATSDPGTGTRETQYF. The CDR3 region has the DNA TGTGCCACCAGTGACCCCGGGACAGGGACTCGAGAGACCCAGTACTTC.

The V and J genes are TRBV28 and TRBJ2-7, with 9 positions matching TRBD1. CDR1 and CDR2 (germline): MDHEN, SYDVKM. V shed 10 bases and J 4 bases; nucleotides not matched to a gene: 11. The CDR3 extends over 14 amino acids. The CDR3 bases are TGTGCCACCTCTGACAGGGGGGGCACTTACGAGCAGTACTTC. This sequence encodes CATSDRGGTYEQYF.

The chain employs TRBV29-1 and TRBJ2-3, with 7 bases identical to TRBD2. V dropped 4 bases and J dropped 5; count of bases not matched to a gene: 12. The germline V gene has CDR1 SQVTM and CDR2 ANQGSEA. The CDR3 contains 15 residues. The CDR3 DNA follows: TGCAGCGTTGGACTTTGGGGAGGGCAGGTAGATACGCAGTATTTT. Amino acid sequence: CSVGLWGGQVDTQYF.

The chain carries TRBV7-2 and TRBJ1-5; tentatively, D is TRBD1 (5 bases). V was trimmed by 2 bases and J by 1 base, leaving 12 bases between them. In germline, CDR1 is SGHTA, CDR2 FQGNSA. The CDR3 sequence is 16 residues long. CDR3 sequence: CASSLKGGQSNQPQHF. Here the CDR3 DNA reads TGTGCCAGCAGCTTAAAAGGCGGACAAAGCAATCAGCCCCAGCATTTT.

This clone was observed a single time. The chain carries TRBV6-4 and TRBJ1-1; TRBD1 aligns across 7 bases. The CDR3 runs 13 residues. Germline V gives CDR1 MRHNA, CDR2 SNTAGT. Unmatched junction bases numbered 2, after V lost 2 bases and J lost 5 bases. CDR3 coding DNA: TGTGCCAGCAGTGACGGCAGGGGGACTGAAGCTTTCTTT. This codes for CASSDGRGTEAFF.

The chain employs TRBV2 and TRBJ2-7; possibly TRBD1 for D (5 bases). Per the germline V gene, CDR1 is SNHLY and CDR2 is FYNNEI. V lost 4 bases to trimming and J lost 5 bases, with 12 bases between them. CDR3 size: 13 residues. The CDR3 here is CASSAPGLHEQYF. The CDR3 DNA is TGTGCCAGCAGTGCGCCAGGGTTACACGAGCAGTACTTC.

This clone appeared once. J is TRBJ1-2 and V is TRBV27, with a possible D match to TRBD1 (5 bases). CDR3 length: 14 amino acids. V was clipped by 2 bases and J by 7 bases, with 14 bases between them. Germline V lookup: CDR1 MNHEY, CDR2 SMNVEV (reference sequence). The CDR3 bases are TGTGCCAGCAGTTTAATGGCGGGAGGGGTTGGCTACACCTTC. This encodes CASSLMAGGVGYTF.

This chain links TRBV7-9 with TRBJ1-2; D unresolved. V was trimmed by 3 bases and J by 9 bases, leaving 8 bases between them. CDR1 is SEHNR, CDR2 FQNEAQ, per germline (reference sequence). The CDR3 runs 11 residues. The CDR3 loop reads CASSLEGSYTF. CDR3 nucleotides: TGTGCCAGCAGCTTGGAGGGTAGCTACACCTTC. Complete variable domain (other parts from reference TRBV7-9 and TRBJ1-2): DTGVSQNPRHKITKRGQNVTFRCDPISEHNRLYWYRQTLGQGPEFLTYFQNEAQLEKSRLLSDRFSAERPKGSFSTLEIQRTEQGDSAMYLCASSLEGSYTFGSGTRLTVV.

The gene calls are TRBV28 and TRBJ1-6; tentatively, D is TRBD1 (6 bases). CDR1 is MDHEN, CDR2 SYDVKM, per germline. The V end was cut by 3 bases, the J end by 12 bases, with 15 bases between. The CDR3 consists of 14 residues. The CDR3 nucleotides are TGTGCCAGCAGTTTGGGGGGGGCTGGGAAACCCCTCCACTTT. Its protein is CASSLGGAGKPLHF. The full variable domain, in which reference TRBV28 and TRBJ1-6 provide the parts outside the CDR3, is DVKVTQSSRYLVKRTGEKVFLECVQDMDHENMFWYRQDPGLGLRLIYFSYDVKMKEKGDIPEGYSVSREKKERFSLILESASTNQTSMYLCASSLGGAGKPLHFGNGTRLTVT.

The chain is built from TRBV11-2 and TRBJ1-5; D is unclear. The CDR3 is made up of 13 amino acids. Looked up from germline, CDR1 is SGHAT and CDR2 is FQNNGV. Between the trimmed V and J ends, which lost 2 bases and 5 bases, there was a span of 7 bases. The chain's CDR3 is CASSLTPDQPQHF. CDR3 sequence (DNA): TGTGCCAGCAGCTTAACCCCAGATCAGCCCCAGCATTTT.

The rearrangement uses TRBV18 and TRBJ2-3; D is ambiguous. Trimming stripped 3 bases from V and 5 bases from J, with 6 bases between. Germline CDR1 KGHSH, CDR2 LQKENI. This CDR3 spans 12 amino acids. CDR3 DNA sequence: TGTGCCAGCTCACCCGGTCGAGATACGCAGTATTTT. Encoded protein: CASSPGRDTQYF.

The genes are TRBV4-1 and TRBJ2-1; D is undetermined. The ends were cut back, 4 bases at V and 10 bases at J, with 11 bases in the middle. The germline gives CDR1 MGHRA, CDR2 YSYEKL. There are 12 residues in the CDR3. The CDR3 is CASSLSSREQFF. DNA for the CDR3: TGCGCCAGCAGCCTTTCAAGCAGGGAGCAGTTCTTC.

The chain couples TRBV6-6 to TRBJ1-2, with D perhaps matching TRBD1 (5 bases). V gave up 2 bases and J gave up 6 bases, with 19 bases separating them. This CDR3 has 16 residues. Germline CDR1 reads MNHNY; CDR2 reads SVGAGI (reference sequence). Here the CDR3 reads CASSYPMRGGGHGYTF. DNA of the CDR3: TGTGCCAGCAGTTACCCGATGCGTGGGGGGGGTCATGGCTACACCTTC.

The chain links TRBV5-6 to TRBJ1-6; the D is unclear. The V gene lost 3 bases and the J gene lost 2 bases, with 9 bases spanning the gap. The germline gives CDR1 SGHDT, CDR2 YYEEEE. The CDR3 contains 15 residues. CDR3: CASSWRDAYNSPLHF. CDR3 nucleotides: TGTGCCAGCAGCTGGCGGGATGCCTATAATTCACCCCTCCACTTT.

This clone came up a few times. The J gene is TRBJ2-1, the V gene TRBV11-2; the D is unclear. Trimming removed 1 base from V and 0 bases from J, with 10 bases in between. Germline loops: CDR1 SGHAT, CDR2 FQNNGV. The CDR3 contains 16 residues. DNA of the CDR3: TGTGCCAGCAGCTTAGGCCCAGCGAACTCCTACAATGAGCAGTTCTTC. Its translation: CASSLGPANSYNEQFF.

The chain links TRBV19 to TRBJ1-3; 7 bases fit TRBD1. V dropped 3 bases and J dropped 1; count of bases not matched to a gene: 3. The CDR3 is made up of 15 amino acids. Germline CDR1 LNHDA, CDR2 SQIVND (reference sequence). The DNA of the CDR3 is TGTGCCAGTAGTATTACAGGGGATTCTGGAAACACCATATATTTT. Translating gives CASSITGDSGNTIYF.

This sequence joins TRBV5-1 and TRBJ2-1, with 7 bases fitting TRBD1. This CDR3 contains 14 residues. Germline trimming cut 4 bases from V and 6 bases from J; bases unmatched to any gene: 7. The germline V gene encodes CDR1 SGHRS and CDR2 YFSETQ. The CDR3 nucleotides are TGCGCCAGCAGCAGGGACAGACCCAGCAATGAGCAGTTCTTC. This encodes CASSRDRPSNEQFF.

As DNA, the CDR3 is TGTGCCAGCAGTTCACTAGCGGGGGAGGCCGGGGAGCTGTTTTTT. This encodes CASSSLAGEAGELFF. The rearrangement joins TRBV27 to TRBJ2-2; 11 bases line up with TRBD2. CDR3 length: 15 amino acids. Trimming took 4 bases from V and 6 from J; bases not matched to a gene: 4. Germline CDR1 and CDR2: MNHEY and SMNVEV (reference sequence).

This clone was seen only once. This chain joins TRBV14 and TRBJ2-6; tentatively, D is TRBD1 (5 bases). CDR1 SGHDN and CDR2 FVKESK come from the germline V gene. The CDR3 consists of 16 residues. V was trimmed by 4 bases and J by 0 bases, leaving 10 bases between them. CDR3 DNA sequence: TGTGCCAGCAGCCCAGGGCCCAGCTCTGGGGCCAACGTCCTGACTTTC. It specifies CASSPGPSSGANVLTF. Full variable domain (outside the CDR3, taken from reference TRBV14 and TRBJ2-6): EAGVTQFPSHSVIEKGQTVTLRCDPISGHDNLYWYRRVMGKEIKFLLHFVKESKQDESGMPNNRFLAERTGGTYSTLKVQPAELEDSGVYFCASSPGPSSGANVLTFGAGSRLTVL.

V is TRBV29-1 and J is TRBJ2-5; 9 bases align to TRBD2. CDR3 size: 14 residues. Germline lookup yields CDR1 SQVTM and CDR2 ANQGSEA. The trim removed 3 bases at V and 8 bases at J, leaving 10 bases unmatched. The CDR3 DNA reads as TGCAGCGTTGAGAAGGAAGCGGGGGGTCTAACCCAGTACTTC. This codes for CSVEKEAGGLTQYF.